A single sample gave rise to the 2 T cell receptor beta chains below, sequenced in a study of cytomegalovirus exposure and HLA in healthy donors (dated by TCRdb to 2017 to 2019). Preparation of the library involved the immunoSEQ multiplex PCR assay. What TCRdb holds here is the immuneACCESS table cut down to in-frame rearrangements. Part of the clones is not present; checked against another copy, under half of the missing clones reflect an unresolved V gene, and the others are unexplained. The sample table lists over 150,000 clones, 86% of them with a count of one. Of the sample, approximately 20% falls within the top ten clones. Sequenced sample: PBMCs. The receptors come from a man between 18 and 29 years old in good health and CMV-seropositive.

The chain joins TRBV6-1 to TRBJ2-1; 11 bases are shared with TRBD2. Germline loops: CDR1 MNHNS, CDR2 SASEGT. This CDR3 is 15 amino acids long. V lost 8 bases and J lost 7; bases outside the gene matches: 10. The CDR3 nucleotides are TGTGCCAGCGGTTTGGGGACTAGCGGACCGAATGAGCAGTTCTTC. As protein: CASGLGTSGPNEQFF.

V is TRBV6-5 and J is TRBJ1-3, with D tentatively TRBD1 (6 bases). The V end lost 3 bases, the J end lost 0 bases, and 12 bases lay between the germline ends. The CDR3 runs 16 residues. Germline V gives CDR1 MNHEY, CDR2 SVGAGI. The CDR3 loop is CASSYSGTTSGNTIYF. DNA for the CDR3: TGTGCCAGCAGTTATTCCGGGACAACCTCTGGAAACACCATATATTTT.